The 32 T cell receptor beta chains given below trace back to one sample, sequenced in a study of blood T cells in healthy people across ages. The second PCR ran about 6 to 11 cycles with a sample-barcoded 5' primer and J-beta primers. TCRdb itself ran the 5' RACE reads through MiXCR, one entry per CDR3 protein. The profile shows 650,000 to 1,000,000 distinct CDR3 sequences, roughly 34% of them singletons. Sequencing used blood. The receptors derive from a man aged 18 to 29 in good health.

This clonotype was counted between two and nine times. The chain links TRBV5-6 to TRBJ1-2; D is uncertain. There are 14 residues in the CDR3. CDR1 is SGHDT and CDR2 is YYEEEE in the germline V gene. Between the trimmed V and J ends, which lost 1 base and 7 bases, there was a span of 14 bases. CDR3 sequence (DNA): TGTGCCAGCAGCTTGCCCGGGCTACTTGGTGGCTACACCTTC. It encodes CASSLPGLLGGYTF.

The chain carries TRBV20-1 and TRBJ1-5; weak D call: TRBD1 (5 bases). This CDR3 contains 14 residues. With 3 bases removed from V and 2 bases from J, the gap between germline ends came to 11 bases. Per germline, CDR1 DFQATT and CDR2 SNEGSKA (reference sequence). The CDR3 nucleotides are TGCAGTGCTAGGGGGGGGTTCGGCAATCAGCCCCAGCATTTT. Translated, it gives CSARGGFGNQPQHF.

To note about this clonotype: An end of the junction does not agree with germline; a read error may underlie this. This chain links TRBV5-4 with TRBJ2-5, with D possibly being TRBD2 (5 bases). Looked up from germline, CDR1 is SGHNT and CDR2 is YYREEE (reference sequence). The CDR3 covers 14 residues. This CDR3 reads CASSLGGSQETRYF. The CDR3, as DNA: TGTGCCAGCAGCTTGGGCGGGTCCCAAGAGACCCGGTACTTC.

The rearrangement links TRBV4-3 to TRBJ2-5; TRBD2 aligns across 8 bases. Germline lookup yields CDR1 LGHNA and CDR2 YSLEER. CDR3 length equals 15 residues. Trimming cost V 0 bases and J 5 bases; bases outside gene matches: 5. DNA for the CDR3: TGCGCCAGCAGCCAAGATCCTAGCGGGCGTGAGACCCAGTACTTC. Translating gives CASSQDPSGRETQYF.

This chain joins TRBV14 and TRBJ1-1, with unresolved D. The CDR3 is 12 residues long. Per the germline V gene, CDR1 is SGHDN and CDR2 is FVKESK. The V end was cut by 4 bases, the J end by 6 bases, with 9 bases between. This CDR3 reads CASSLRPPEAFF. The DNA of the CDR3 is TGTGCCAGCAGCCTCCGCCCTCCTGAAGCTTTCTTT. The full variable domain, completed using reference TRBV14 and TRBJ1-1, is EAGVTQFPSHSVIEKGQTVTLRCDPISGHDNLYWYRRVMGKEIKFLLHFVKESKQDESGMPNNRFLAERTGGTYSTLKVQPAELEDSGVYFCASSLRPPEAFFGQGTRLTVV.

This CDR3 reads CSPKSRRGGHTF. Written as DNA, the CDR3 is TGCAGCCCCAAAAGTCGGCGGGGAGGCCACACCTTC. The V call is TRBV20-1, the J call TRBJ1-2, with D unresolved. This CDR3 is 12 amino acids long. Germline CDR1 and CDR2: DFQATT and SNEGSKA (reference sequence).

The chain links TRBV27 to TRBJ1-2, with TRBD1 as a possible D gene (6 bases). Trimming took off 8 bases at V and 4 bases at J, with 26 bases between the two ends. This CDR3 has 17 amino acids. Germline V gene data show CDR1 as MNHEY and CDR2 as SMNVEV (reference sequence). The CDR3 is CASYSLSLQGWGYGYTF. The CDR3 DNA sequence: TGTGCCAGCTACTCATTATCGCTCCAGGGGTGGGGCTATGGCTACACCTTC.

The CDR3 nucleotides read TGCAGCGTCGGGACTAGTGATACCCGTTCTAGCACAGATACGCAGTATTTT. Its protein is CSVGTSDTRSSTDTQYF. The chain employs TRBV29-1 and TRBJ2-3; 8 nucleotides line up with TRBD2. Trimming took 6 bases from V and 0 from J; bases not matched to a gene: 14. The CDR3 runs to 17 residues. The germline V gene encodes CDR1 SQVTM and CDR2 ANQGSEA.

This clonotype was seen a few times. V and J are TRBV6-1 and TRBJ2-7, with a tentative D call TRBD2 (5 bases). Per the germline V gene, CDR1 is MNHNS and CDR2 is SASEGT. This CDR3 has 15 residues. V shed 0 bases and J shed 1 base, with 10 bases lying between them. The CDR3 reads CASSEAGWTSYEQYF. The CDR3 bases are TGTGCCAGCAGTGAAGCGGGGTGGACTTCCTACGAGCAGTACTTC.

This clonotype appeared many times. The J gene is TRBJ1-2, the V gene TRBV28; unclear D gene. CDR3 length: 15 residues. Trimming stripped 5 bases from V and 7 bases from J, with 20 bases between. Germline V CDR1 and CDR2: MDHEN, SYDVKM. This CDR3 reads CASSPRRQRPAGYTF. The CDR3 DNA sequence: TGTGCCAGCAGTCCGCGGCGGCAGCGCCCCGCTGGCTACACCTTC.

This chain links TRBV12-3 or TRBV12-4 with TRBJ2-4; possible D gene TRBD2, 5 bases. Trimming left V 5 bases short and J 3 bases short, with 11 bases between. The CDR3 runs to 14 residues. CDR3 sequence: CASSVGLLKNIQYF. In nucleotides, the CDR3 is TGTGCCAGCAGTGTTGGACTCCTCAAAAACATTCAGTACTTC.

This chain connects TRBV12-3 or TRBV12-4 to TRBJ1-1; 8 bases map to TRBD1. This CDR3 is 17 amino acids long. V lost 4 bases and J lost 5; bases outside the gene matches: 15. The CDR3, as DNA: TGTGCCAGCAGTTCCAGGCTATATCGACAGGGGCGGACTGAAGCTTTCTTT. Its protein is CASSSRLYRQGRTEAFF.

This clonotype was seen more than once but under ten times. This CDR3 reads CASSESVETQYF. CDR3 in DNA: TGTGCCAGCAGTGAATCGGTAGAGACCCAGTACTTC. The chain has TRBV2 and TRBJ2-5; D not certain. Trimming pared 2 bases from V and 4 bases from J, leaving 5 bases between. The CDR3 spans 12 residues. Germline loops: CDR1 SNHLY, CDR2 FYNNEI.

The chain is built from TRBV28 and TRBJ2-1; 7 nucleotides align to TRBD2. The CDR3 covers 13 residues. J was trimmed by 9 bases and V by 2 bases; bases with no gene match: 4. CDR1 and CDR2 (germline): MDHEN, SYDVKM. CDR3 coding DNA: TGTGCCAGCAGTTTAGAGACTAGCCGTGAGCAGTTCTTC. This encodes CASSLETSREQFF.

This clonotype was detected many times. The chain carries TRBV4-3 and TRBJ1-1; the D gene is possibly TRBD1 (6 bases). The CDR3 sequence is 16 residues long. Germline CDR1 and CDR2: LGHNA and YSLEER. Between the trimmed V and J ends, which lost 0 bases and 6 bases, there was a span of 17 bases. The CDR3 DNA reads TGCGCCAGCAGCCAAGACACCGAGATGGGGGGCTCTGAAGCTTTCTTT. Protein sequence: CASSQDTEMGGSEAFF.

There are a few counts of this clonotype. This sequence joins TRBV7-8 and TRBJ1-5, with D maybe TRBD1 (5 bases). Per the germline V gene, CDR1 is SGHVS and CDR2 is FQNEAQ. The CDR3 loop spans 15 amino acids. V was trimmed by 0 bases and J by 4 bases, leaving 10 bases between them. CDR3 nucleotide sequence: TGTGCCAGCAGCTTAGCGGTAGGGGTGAATCAGCCCCAGCATTTT. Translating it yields CASSLAVGVNQPQHF. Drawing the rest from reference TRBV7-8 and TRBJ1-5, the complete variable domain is GAGVSQSPRYKVAKRGQDVALRCDPISGHVSLFWYQQALGQGPEFLTYFQNEAQLDKSGLPSDRFFAERPEGSVSTLKIQRTQQEDSAVYLCASSLAVGVNQPQHFGDGTRLSIL.

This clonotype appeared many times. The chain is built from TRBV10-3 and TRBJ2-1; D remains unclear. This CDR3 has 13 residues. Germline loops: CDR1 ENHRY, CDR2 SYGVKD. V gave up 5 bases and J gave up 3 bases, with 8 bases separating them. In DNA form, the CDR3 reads TGTGCCATCAGTCGGGCCGGCTACAATGAGCAGTTCTTC. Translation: CAISRAGYNEQFF.

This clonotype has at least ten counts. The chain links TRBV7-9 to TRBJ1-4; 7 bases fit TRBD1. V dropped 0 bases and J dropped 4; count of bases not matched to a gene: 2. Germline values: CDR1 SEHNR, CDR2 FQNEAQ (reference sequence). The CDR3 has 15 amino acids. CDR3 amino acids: CASSLAGTDNEKLFF. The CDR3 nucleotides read TGTGCCAGCAGCTTAGCCGGGACAGATAATGAAAAACTGTTTTTT.

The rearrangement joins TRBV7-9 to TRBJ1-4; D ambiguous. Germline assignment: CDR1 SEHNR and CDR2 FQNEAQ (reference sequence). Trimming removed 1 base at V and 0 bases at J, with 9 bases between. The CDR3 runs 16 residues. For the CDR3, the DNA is TGTGCCAGCAGCTTAGGCTACGGGACAACTAATGAAAAACTGTTTTTT. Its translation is CASSLGYGTTNEKLFF.

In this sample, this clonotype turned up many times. DNA for the CDR3: TGCGCCAGCAGCCAGATACAGGGGGCTGCAGATACGCAGTATTTT. This codes for CASSQIQGAADTQYF. This chain links TRBV4-1 with TRBJ2-3; TRBD1 aligns across 9 bases. CDR1 is MGHRA, CDR2 YSYEKL, per germline. The CDR3 loop spans 15 amino acids. With V trimmed by 3 bases and J by 4 bases, 5 bases remained unmatched.

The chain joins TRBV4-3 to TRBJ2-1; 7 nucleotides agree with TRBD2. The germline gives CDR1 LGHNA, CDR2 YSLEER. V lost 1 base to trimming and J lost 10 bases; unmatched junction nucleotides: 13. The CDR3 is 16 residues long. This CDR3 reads CASSQVHAFGGREQFF. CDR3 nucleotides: TGCGCCAGCAGCCAAGTTCACGCCTTCGGGGGGAGAGAGCAGTTCTTC.

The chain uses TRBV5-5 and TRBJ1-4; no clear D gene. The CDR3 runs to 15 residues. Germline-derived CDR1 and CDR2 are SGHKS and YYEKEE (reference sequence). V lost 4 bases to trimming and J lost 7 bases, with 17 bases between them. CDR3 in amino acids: CASSRSDYDGEKLFF. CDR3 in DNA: TGTGCCAGCAGCCGGTCGGACTACGATGGTGAAAAACTGTTTTTT.

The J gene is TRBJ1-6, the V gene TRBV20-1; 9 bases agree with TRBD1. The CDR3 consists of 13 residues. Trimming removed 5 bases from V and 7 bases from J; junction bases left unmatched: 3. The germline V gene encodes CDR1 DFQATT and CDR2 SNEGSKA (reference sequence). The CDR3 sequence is CSAHDRGNSPLHF. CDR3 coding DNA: TGCAGTGCTCATGACAGGGGGAATTCACCCCTCCACTTT.

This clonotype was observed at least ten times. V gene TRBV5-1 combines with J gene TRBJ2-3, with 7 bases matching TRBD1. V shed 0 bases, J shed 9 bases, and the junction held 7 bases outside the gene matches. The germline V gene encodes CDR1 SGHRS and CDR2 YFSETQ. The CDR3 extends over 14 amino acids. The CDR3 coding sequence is TGCGCCAGCAGCTTGGCCGGGACAGACGTAACGCAGTATTTT. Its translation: CASSLAGTDVTQYF.

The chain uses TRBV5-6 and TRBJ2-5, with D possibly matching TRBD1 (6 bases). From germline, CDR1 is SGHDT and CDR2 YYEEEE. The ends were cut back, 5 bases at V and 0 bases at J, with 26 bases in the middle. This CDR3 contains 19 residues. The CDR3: CASRLGAGDGRENQETQYF. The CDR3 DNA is TGTGCCAGCAGACTAGGAGCAGGGGATGGAAGGGAGAACCAAGAGACCCAGTACTTC.

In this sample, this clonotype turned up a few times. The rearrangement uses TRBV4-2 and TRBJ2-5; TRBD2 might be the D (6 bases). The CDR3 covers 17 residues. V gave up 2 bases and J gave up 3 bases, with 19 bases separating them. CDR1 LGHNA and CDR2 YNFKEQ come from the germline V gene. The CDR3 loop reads CASSQTSLSGRKETQYF. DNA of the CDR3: TGTGCCAGCAGCCAAACTAGTTTAAGCGGGCGAAAAGAGACCCAGTACTTC.

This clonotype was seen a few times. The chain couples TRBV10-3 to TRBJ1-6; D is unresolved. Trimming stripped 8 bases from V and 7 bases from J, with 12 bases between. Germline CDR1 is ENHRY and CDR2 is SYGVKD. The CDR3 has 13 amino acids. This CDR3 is CAIGSAWNSPLHF. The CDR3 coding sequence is TGTGCCATCGGCTCAGCTTGGAATTCACCCCTCCACTTT.

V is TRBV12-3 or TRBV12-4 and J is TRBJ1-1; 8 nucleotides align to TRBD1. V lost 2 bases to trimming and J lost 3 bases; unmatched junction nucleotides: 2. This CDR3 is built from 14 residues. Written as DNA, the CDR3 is TGTGCCAGCAGTTTACAGGGGGCTGACACTGAAGCTTTCTTT. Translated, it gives CASSLQGADTEAFF.

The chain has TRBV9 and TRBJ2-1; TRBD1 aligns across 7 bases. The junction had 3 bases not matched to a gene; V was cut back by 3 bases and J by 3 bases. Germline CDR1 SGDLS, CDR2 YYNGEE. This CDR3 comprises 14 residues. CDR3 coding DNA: TGTGCCAGCAGCGCGACAGGGAGCTACAATGAGCAGTTCTTC. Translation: CASSATGSYNEQFF.

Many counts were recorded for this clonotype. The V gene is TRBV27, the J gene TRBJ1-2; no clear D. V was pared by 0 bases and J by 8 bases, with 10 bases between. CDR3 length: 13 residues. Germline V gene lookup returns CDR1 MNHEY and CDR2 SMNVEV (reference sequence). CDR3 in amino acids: CASSLSRDGGYTF. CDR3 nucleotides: TGTGCCAGCAGTTTATCGAGGGATGGGGGCTACACCTTC.

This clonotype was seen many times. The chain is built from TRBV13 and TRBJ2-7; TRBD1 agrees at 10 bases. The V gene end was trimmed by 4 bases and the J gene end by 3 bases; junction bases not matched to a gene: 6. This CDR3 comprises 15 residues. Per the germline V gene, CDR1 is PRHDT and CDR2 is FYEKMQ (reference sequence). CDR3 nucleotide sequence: TGTGCCAGCAGCTCCGGGACAGGGGTGAACTACGAGCAGTACTTC. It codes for CASSSGTGVNYEQYF.

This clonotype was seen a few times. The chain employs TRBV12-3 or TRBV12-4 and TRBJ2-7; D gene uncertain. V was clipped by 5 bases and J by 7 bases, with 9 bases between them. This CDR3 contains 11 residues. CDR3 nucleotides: TGTGCCAGCAGTAGATACAATGAGCAGTACTTC. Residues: CASSRYNEQYF.